The rows below give T cell receptor beta chains drawn from one sample of a study of control samples from healthy donors and cancer patients. TCRdb's table, derived via immunoSEQ multiplex PCR, lists solely in-frame clones and lacks some. The table lists some 96,000 clones, over 85% of them singletons, with around 8.2% in the top ten. Sample: blood. These receptor sequences come from a man between 18 and 35 years old in good health. The CDR3 runs from the conserved cysteine through the conserved F or W. A D gene is named only where the DNA matches it firmly. A row's size may be missing; if present it is once, few, many or a size class.

J gene | clone size | D gene | V gene | CDR3 DNA | CDR3 protein
TRBJ1-2 | NA | NA | TRBV7-2 | TGTGCCAGCAGCTTAGAGGAGTATGGCTACACCTTC | CASSLEEYGYTF
TRBJ1-2 | NA | TRBD1 | TRBV27 | TGTGCCAGCAGCCCGACAGGGCCTCTGGATGGCTACACCTTC | CASSPTGPLDGYTF
TRBJ1-5 | NA | NA | TRBV19 | TGTGCCAGTAGCTACCTCGGGTGGGACAGCAATCAGCCCCAGCATTTT | CASSYLGWDSNQPQHF
TRBJ1-1 | once | NA | TRBV12-3/TRBV12-4 | TGTGCCACCCCCCCCAGAAGGGATGAAGCTTTCTTT | CATPPRRDEAFF
TRBJ1-5 | NA | NA | TRBV7-2 | TGTGCCAGCAGCCCGCAGGCTAATAGCAATCAGCCCCAGCATTTT | CASSPQANSNQPQHF
TRBJ1-1 | NA | NA | TRBV13 | TGTGCCAGCCGGCGGGGGGACAATGAAGCTTTCTTT | CASRRGDNEAFF
TRBJ1-2 | NA | TRBD1 | TRBV27 | TGTGCCAGCAGTTTATCTGTACAGGGGAACTATGGCTACACCTTC | CASSLSVQGNYGYTF
TRBJ2-5 | NA | NA | TRBV30 | TGTGCCTGGAGTGTAGTGGGTTTCGAGACCCAGTACTTC | CAWSVVGFETQYF
TRBJ1-2 | few | NA | TRBV4-2 | TGTGCCAGCAGCCCTGACAGGTTTGGGGGCTACACCTTC | CASSPDRFGGYTF
TRBJ2-7 | NA | NA | TRBV4-3 | TGCGCCAGCAGCCAAGAACTGACAGCTGGGGGGCCCGCCTCCTACGAGCAGTACTTC | CASSQELTAGGPASYEQYF
TRBJ2-1 | NA | NA | TRBV9 | TGTGCCAGCAGCGTTGAGGCTACGGATGAGCAGTTCTTC | CASSVEATDEQFF
TRBJ2-2 | NA | TRBD2 | TRBV4-1 | TGCGCCAGCAGCCAGACTCTAGAGCGGGAAACGAACACCGGGGAGCTGTTTTTT | CASSQTLERETNTGELFF
TRBJ2-1 | NA | TRBD2 | TRBV10-1 | TGCGCCAGCAGCCGTGACCCAGGACTAGCGGGGTCCTACTCCTACAATGAGCAGTTCTTC | CASSRDPGLAGSYSYNEQFF
TRBJ1-6 | NA | TRBD1 | TRBV7-9 | TGTGCCAGCAGCGGATCAGGGGGAATGGGGAATTCACCCCTCCACTTT | CASSGSGGMGNSPLHF
TRBJ2-3 | NA | NA | TRBV4-2 | TGTGCCAGCAGCCAAGGACAGGATCGAGGTAATACGCAGTATTTT | CASSQGQDRGNTQYF
TRBJ1-3 | NA | NA | TRBV5-1 | TGCGCCAGCAAAACGGCAGGGTCGGGAAACACCATATATTTT | CASKTAGSGNTIYF